This T cell receptor (beta chain) emerged from a study of blood T cell repertoires in COVID-19. Study-wide background: Samples came from the United States, Italy and Spain, spanning acute and convalescent COVID-19. In each case, the material was cDNA or gDNA derived from T cells, B-cell-depleted T cells, or PBMCs.

Original handling: It was from reference gene primer amplification that nucleated cell counts were estimated. Sequencing used immunoSEQ multiplex PCR; TCRdb keeps in-frame clones, though not all of them. The D gene and trimming were derived from the DNA, and the V and J assignments and clone size from that table. The sample contains around 61,000 clones, about 81% of which appear only once. This clone has only a few counts. Germline V gene data show CDR1 as LNHDA and CDR2 as SQIVND (reference sequence). The CDR3 loop spans 13 amino acids. The ends lost 4 bases at V and 13 bases at J; junction bases unmatched: 6.

The sample comprised peripheral blood. J is TRBJ2-1 and V is TRBV19; 11 bases agree with TRBD2. This clonotype originated in an elderly man with acute or convalescent COVID-19. CDR3 sequence (DNA): TGTGCCAGTAGTACGGGACTAGCGGTTCGACAGTTCTTC. Translating it yields CASSTGLAVRQFF.